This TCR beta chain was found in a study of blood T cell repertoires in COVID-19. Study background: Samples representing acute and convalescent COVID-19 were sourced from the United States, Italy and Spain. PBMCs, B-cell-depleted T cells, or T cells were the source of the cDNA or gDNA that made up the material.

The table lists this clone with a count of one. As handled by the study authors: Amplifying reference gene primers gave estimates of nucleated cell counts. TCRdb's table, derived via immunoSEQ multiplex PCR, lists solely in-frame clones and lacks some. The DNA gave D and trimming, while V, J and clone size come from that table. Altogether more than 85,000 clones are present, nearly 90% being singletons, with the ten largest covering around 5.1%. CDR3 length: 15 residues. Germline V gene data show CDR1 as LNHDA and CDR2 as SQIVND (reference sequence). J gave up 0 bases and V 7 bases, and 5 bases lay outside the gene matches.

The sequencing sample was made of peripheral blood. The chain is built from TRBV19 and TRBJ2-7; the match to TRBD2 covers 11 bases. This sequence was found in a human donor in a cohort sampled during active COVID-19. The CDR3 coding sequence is TGTGCCAGTACCCTAGCGGGGGGCCCCTCCTACGAGCAGTACTTC. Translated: CASTLAGGPSYEQYF. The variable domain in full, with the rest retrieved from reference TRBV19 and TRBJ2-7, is DGGITQSPKYLFRKEGQNVTLSCEQNLNHDAMYWYRQDPGQGLRLIYYSQIVNDFQKGDIAEGYSVSREKKESFPLTVTSAQKNPTAFYLCASTLAGGPSYEQYFGPGTRLTVT.